This T cell receptor beta chain was found in a study of neurological immune-mediated disorders. This clonotype was seen ten or more times. TCRdb redid the calling of the 5' RACE reads with MiXCR, one entry per CDR3 protein. The data contain tens of thousands of distinct CDR3 sequences, around a tenth of them singletons. Between the trimmed V and J ends, which lost 0 bases and 6 bases, there was a span of 6 bases. This CDR3 contains 13 residues. Germline V gives CDR1 SGHRS, CDR2 YFSETQ. J is TRBJ2-2 and V is TRBV5-1, with D uncertain. The clonotype originates from a man in his forties or fifties in good health. Sequencing was performed on PBMCs. The CDR3 loop reads CASSLEDPGELFF. CDR3 in DNA: TGCGCCAGCAGCTTGGAGGACCCCGGGGAGCTGTTTTTT.